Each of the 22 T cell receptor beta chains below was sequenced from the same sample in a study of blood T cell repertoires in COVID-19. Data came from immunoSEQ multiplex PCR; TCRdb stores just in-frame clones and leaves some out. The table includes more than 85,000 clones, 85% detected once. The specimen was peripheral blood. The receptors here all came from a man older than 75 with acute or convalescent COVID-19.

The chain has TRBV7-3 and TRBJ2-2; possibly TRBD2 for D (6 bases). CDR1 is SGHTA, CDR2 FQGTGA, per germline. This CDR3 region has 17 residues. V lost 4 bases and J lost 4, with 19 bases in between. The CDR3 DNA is TGTGCCAGCAGCTCCAGGCCCCGGGACTTCGCCACCGGGGAGCTGTTTTTT. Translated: CASSSRPRDFATGELFF.

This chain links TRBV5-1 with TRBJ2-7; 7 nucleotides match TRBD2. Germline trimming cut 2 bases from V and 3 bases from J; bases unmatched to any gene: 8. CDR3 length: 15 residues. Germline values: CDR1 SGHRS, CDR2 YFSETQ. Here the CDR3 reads CASSFQGGSFYEQYF. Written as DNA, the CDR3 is TGCGCCAGCAGCTTCCAAGGCGGGAGTTTCTACGAGCAGTACTTC.

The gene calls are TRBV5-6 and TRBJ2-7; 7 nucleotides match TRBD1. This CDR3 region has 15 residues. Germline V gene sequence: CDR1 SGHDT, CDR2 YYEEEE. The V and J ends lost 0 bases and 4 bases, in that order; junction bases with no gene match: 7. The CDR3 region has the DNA TGTGCCAGCAGCTTGGGTGTCGGGACAGAATACGAGCAGTACTTC. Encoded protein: CASSLGVGTEYEQYF.

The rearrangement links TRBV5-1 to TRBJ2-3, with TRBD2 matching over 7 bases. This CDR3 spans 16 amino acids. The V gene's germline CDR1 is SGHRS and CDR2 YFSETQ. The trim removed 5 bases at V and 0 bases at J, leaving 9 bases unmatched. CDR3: CASSLAPSGSTDTQYF. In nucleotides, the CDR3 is TGCGCCAGCAGTCTTGCTCCTAGCGGAAGCACAGATACGCAGTATTTT.

The CDR3 nucleotides read TGTGCCAGCAGCGTAGCCGGGACTAGCGGGACGACCTACGAGCAGTACTTC. Residues: CASSVAGTSGTTYEQYF. The V and J genes are TRBV9 and TRBJ2-7; 13 bases are a match to TRBD2. This CDR3 is built from 17 residues. V trimming: 0 bases; J trimming: 2 bases; junction bases outside the gene matches: 5. Germline V gene lookup returns CDR1 SGDLS and CDR2 YYNGEE.

Here the CDR3 DNA reads TGTGCCAGCAGCCCCCCGGGGGAGCAAAACTTTGGAAACACCATATATTTT. It is translated as CASSPPGEQNFGNTIYF. V usage is TRBV7-9 and J usage is TRBJ1-3; D possibly corresponds to TRBD1 (5 bases). The CDR3 runs 17 residues. Between the trimmed V and J ends, which lost 5 bases and 3 bases, there was a span of 20 bases. Germline assignment: CDR1 SEHNR and CDR2 FQNEAQ (reference sequence).

As DNA, the CDR3 is TGTGCCAGCAGCTTGGGGACACGGATCTCCTACGAGCAGTACTTC. Translated: CASSLGTRISYEQYF. This chain joins TRBV5-6 and TRBJ2-7; perhaps TRBD1 as D (5 bases). Trimming pared 0 bases from V and 0 bases from J, leaving 10 bases between. The CDR3 spans 15 residues. The germline V gene has CDR1 SGHDT and CDR2 YYEEEE.

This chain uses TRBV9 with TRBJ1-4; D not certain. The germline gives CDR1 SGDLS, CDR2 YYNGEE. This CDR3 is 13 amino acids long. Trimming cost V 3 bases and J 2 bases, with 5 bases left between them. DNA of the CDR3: TGTGCCAGCAGCGACAGCACTAATGAAAAACTGTTTTTT. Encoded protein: CASSDSTNEKLFF. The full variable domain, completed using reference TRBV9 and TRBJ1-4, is DSGVTQTPKHLITATGQRVTLRCSPRSGDLSVYWYQQSLDQGLQFLIQYYNGEERAKGNILERFSAQQFPDLHSELNLSSLELGDSALYFCASSDSTNEKLFFGSGTQLSVL.

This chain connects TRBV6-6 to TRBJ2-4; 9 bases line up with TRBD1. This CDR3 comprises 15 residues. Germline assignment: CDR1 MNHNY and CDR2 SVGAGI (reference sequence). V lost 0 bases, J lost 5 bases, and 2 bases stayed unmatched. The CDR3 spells CASSYSRDRENIQYF. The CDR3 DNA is TGTGCCAGCAGTTACTCCCGGGACAGGGAAAACATTCAGTACTTC.

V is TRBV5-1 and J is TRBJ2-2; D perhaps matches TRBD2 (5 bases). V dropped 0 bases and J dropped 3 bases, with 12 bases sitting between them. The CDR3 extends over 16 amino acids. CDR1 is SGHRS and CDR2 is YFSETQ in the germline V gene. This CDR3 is CASSLGYSGYTGELFF. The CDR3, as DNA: TGCGCCAGCAGCTTGGGGTATTCGGGATACACCGGGGAGCTGTTTTTT.

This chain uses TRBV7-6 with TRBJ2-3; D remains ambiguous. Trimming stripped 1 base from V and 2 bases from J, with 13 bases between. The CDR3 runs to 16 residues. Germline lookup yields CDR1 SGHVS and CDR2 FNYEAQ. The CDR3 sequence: CASSLEARMDTDTQYF. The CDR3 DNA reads TGTGCCAGCAGCTTAGAGGCTAGGATGGACACAGATACGCAGTATTTT.

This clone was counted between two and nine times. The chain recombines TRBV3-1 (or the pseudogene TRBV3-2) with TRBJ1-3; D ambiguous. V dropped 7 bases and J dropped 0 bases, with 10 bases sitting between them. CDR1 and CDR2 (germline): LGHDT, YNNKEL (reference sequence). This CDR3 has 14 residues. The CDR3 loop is CASTPGFSGNTIYF. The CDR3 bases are TGTGCCAGCACGCCGGGTTTCTCTGGAAACACCATATATTTT.

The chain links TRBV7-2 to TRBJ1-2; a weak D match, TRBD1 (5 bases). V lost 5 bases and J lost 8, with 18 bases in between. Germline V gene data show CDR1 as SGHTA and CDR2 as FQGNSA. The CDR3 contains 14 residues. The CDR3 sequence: CASSPFQGTGGYTF. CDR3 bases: TGTGCCAGCAGCCCCTTCCAGGGCACAGGAGGCTACACCTTC.

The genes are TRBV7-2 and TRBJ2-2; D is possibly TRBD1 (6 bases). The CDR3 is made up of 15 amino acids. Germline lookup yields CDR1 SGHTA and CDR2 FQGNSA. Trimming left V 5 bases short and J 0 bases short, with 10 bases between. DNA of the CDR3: TGTGCCAGCAGCGTGACAGGAACGAACACCGGGGAGCTGTTTTTT. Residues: CASSVTGTNTGELFF.

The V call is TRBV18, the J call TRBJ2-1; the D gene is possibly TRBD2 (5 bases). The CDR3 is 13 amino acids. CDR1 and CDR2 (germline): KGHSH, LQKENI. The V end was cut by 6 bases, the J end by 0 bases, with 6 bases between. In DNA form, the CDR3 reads TGTGCCAGCTCGGGGAGCTCCTACAATGAGCAGTTCTTC. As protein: CASSGSSYNEQFF.

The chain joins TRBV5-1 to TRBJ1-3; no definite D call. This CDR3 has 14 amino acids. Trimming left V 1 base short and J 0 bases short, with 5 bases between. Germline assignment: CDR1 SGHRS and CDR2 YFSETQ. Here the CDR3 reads CASSLTDSGNTIYF. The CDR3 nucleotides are TGCGCCAGCAGCTTGACAGACTCTGGAAACACCATATATTTT.

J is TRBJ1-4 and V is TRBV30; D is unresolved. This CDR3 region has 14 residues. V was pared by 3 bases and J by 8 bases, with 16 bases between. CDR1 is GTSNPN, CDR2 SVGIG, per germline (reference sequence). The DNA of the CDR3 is TGTGCCTGGAGCCTGACATTCCCCTCAGAAAAACTGTTTTTT. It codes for CAWSLTFPSEKLFF.

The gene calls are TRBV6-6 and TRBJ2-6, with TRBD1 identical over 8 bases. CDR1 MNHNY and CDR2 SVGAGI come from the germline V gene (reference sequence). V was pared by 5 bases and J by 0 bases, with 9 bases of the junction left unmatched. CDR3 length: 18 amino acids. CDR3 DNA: TGTGCCAGCAGTCCCCGGACAGGGCCCAGCTCTGGGGCCAACGTCCTGACTTTC. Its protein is CASSPRTGPSSGANVLTF.

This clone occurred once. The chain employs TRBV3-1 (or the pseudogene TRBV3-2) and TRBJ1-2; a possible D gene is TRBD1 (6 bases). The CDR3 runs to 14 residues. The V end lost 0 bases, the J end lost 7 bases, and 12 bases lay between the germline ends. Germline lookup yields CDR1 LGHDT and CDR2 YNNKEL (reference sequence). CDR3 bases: TGTGCCAGCAGCCAAGATCTGGGGGGGCCTGGCTACACCTTC. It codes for CASSQDLGGPGYTF.

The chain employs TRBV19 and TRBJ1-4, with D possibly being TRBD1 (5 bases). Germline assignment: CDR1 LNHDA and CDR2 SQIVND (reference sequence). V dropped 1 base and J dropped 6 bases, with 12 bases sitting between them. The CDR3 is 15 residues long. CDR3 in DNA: TGTGCCAGTAGTATAGGGGGCACTTATGATGAAAAACTGTTTTTT. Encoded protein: CASSIGGTYDEKLFF. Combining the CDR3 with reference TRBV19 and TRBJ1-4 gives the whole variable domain DGGITQSPKYLFRKEGQNVTLSCEQNLNHDAMYWYRQDPGQGLRLIYYSQIVNDFQKGDIAEGYSVSREKKESFPLTVTSAQKNPTAFYLCASSIGGTYDEKLFFGSGTQLSVL.

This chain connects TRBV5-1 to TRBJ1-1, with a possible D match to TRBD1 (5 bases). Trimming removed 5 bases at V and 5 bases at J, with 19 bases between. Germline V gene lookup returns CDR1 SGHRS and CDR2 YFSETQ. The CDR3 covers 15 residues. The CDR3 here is CASSREGAGGTEAFF. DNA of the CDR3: TGCGCCAGCAGTCGAGAGGGCGCTGGGGGGACTGAAGCTTTCTTT.

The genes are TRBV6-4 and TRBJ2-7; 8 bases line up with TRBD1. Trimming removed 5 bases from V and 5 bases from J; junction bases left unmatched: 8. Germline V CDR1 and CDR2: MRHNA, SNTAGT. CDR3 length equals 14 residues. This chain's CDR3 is CASSRTGTSDEQYF. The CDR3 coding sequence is TGTGCCAGCAGTCGGACAGGGACATCGGACGAGCAGTACTTC.